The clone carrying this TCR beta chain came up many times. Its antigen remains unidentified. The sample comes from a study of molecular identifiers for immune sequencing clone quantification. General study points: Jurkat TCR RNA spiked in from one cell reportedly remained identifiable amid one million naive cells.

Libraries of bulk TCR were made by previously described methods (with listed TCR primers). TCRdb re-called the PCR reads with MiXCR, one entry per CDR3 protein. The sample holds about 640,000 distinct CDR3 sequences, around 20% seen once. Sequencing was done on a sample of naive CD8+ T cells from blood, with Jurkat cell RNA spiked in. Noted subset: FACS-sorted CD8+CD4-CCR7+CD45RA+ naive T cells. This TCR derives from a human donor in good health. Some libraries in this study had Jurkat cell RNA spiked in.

CDR3 protein: CASSEMGPPYEQYF. The CDR3 DNA is TGTGCCAGCAGTGAAATGGGACCTCCCTACGAGCAGTACTTC. The gene calls are TRBV25-1 and TRBJ2-7, with D perhaps given as TRBD1 or TRBD2 (5 bases each). Germline V CDR1 and CDR2: MGHDK, SYGVNS. The CDR3 has 14 residues. V was clipped by 2 bases and J by 2 bases, with 10 bases between them.